Included here is one T cell receptor (beta chain) sequence, with context. There is no known antigen for this receptor. Per-nucleotide qualities are absent, and no much larger clonotype sits a single base away. The data are from a study of CD8 T cells in ankylosing spondylitis (dated by TCRdb to 2016 to 2017). With respect to the entire study: The study profiled T cell receptor beta repertoires in healthy donors and ankylosing spondylitis patients to find disease-linked TCR variants. The whole study cohort included about a hundred healthy donors and 25 or so ankylosing spondylitis patients. Peripheral blood was sampled, and synovial fluid was additionally collected from ankylosing spondylitis patients.

General findings and caveats noted by the study authors: The disease-linked clones showed a CD8+ phenotype and occurred at relatively low frequencies in peripheral blood. Blood from ankylosing spondylitis patients appeared to be characterized by a TCR beta motif made up of about 8 highly homologous amino acid variants. The disease-linked clones were reported as significantly enriched in matched synovial fluid samples from ankylosing spondylitis patients. Some of the motif variants had been reported before in the synovial fluid and blood of reactive arthritis patients, a finding that suggests common disease-initiation mechanisms.

This sample was sequenced with an Illumina HiSeq 2500. TCR beta libraries were prepared by quantitative 5'-RACE with molecular barcodes. On the study's bioinformatics: To identify disease-linked TCR variants, a new computational method was used, one built on a probabilistic model of VDJ rearrangement. TCRdb ran its own pipeline on the public reads, namely fastp trimming at Q25 and MiXCR clone calling, and kept in-frame beta chains. Records with the same CDR3 protein are collapsed into one entry carrying the most frequent genes and DNA. The V and J calls, along with clone size, are taken from TCRdb and not from the paper's own processing. The table for this sample lists about 160,000 distinct CDR3 sequences; 18% of them were counted only once. 7.8% of the sample is in the top ten clones. The sequenced sample was blood, either unsorted or a sorted T cell fraction (not recorded which). This receptor was identified in a male donor with ankylosing spondylitis or in good health (not recorded which).

The nucleotides are TGTGCCAGCAGTCCAACCCGGGACAGGGGGGACAATGAGCAGTTCTTC. This codes for CASSPTRDRGDNEQFF. Recombination connected TRBV7-2 to TRBJ2-1, with 11 middle bases fitting TRBD1. The germline V and J ends show losses of 6 bases and 5 bases respectively, and no gene match explains 9 bases of the junction. Inclusive of the bounding cysteine and phenylalanine, the CDR3 is 16 residues long. Only the CDR3 portion is preserved as DNA: 48 bases, with reading frame beginning at the first base. CDR1 and CDR2 were assigned from the germline V gene as SGHTA and FQGNSA.